This TCR beta chain was sequenced for a study of cytomegalovirus exposure and HLA in healthy donors. Looked up from germline, CDR1 is MDHEN and CDR2 is SYDVKM. This CDR3 is built from 14 residues. Trimming removed 3 bases from V and 0 bases from J, with 7 bases in between. Of note for this clone: Its antigen is not identified.

Study-level points and caveats: Within the approximately 130 validation repertoires, first-cohort TCR clusters tended to co-occur, according to a later analysis.

Assay: immunoSEQ multiplex PCR; the TCRdb copy retains only in-frame clones and omits some. The sample contains tens of thousands of clones, 70% to 90% of which appear only once. V and J are TRBV28 and TRBJ2-3, with D possibly being TRBD1 (6 bases). This receptor was identified in a woman younger than 30 in good health and CMV-seropositive. The sample consisted of PBMCs. The CDR3 loop reads CASSFTGSTDTQYF. The CDR3 nucleotides read TGTGCCAGCAGTTTTACAGGGAGCACAGATACGCAGTATTTT.